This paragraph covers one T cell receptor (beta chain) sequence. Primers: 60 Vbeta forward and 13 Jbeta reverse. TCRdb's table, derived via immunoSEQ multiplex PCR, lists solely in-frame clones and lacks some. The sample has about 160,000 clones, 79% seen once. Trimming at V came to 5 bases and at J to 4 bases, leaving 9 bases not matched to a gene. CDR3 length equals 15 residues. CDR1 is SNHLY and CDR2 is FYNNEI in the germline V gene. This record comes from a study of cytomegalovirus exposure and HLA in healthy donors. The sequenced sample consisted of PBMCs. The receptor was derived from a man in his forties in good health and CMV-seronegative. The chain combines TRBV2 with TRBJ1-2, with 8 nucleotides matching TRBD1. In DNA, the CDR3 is TGTGCCAGCAGTACGGAAGGACAGGGCTCCTATGGCTACACCTTC. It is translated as CASSTEGQGSYGYTF.